Below are 29 T cell receptor beta chains sequenced from a single sample in a study of T cell responses to AZD1222 COVID-19 vaccine. Clones were sequenced by immunoSEQ multiplex PCR, and TCRdb holds only the in-frame ones, with some missing. The table has some 94,000 clones, nearly 90% seen once. Sequencing used peripheral blood, obtained on day 0 of AZD1222 vaccination. These receptor sequences come from an adult in good health.

This clone was found once. The chain is built from TRBV14 and TRBJ1-1; possible D gene TRBD1, 6 bases. The V gene lost 5 bases and the J gene lost 1 base, with 11 bases spanning the gap. The CDR3 extends over 14 amino acids. In germline, CDR1 is SGHDN, CDR2 FVKESK. The CDR3 DNA reads as TGTGCCAGCAGCGAAACAGGGTGGAACACTGAAGCTTTCTTT. Amino acids: CASSETGWNTEAFF.

This chain uses TRBV5-6 with TRBJ1-4, with 8 positions matching TRBD1. Germline V gene lookup returns CDR1 SGHDT and CDR2 YYEEEE. The junction had 9 bases not matched to a gene; V was cut back by 3 bases and J by 8 bases. CDR3 length equals 15 residues. This CDR3 reads CASSYYRGAREKLFF. As DNA, the CDR3 is TGTGCCAGCAGCTATTACAGGGGGGCTCGAGAAAAACTGTTTTTT. Based on the CDR3 plus reference TRBV5-6 and TRBJ1-4, the full variable domain is DAGVTQSPTHLIKTRGQQVTLRCSPKSGHDTVSWYQQALGQGPQFIFQYYEEEERQRGNFPDRFSGHQFPNYSSELNVNALLLGDSALYLCASSYYRGAREKLFFGSGTQLSVL.

In this sample, this clone turned up a few times. Other DNA sequences in this sample translate to the same CDR3. This sequence joins TRBV27 and TRBJ1-2, with 7 bases fitting TRBD1. V dropped 5 bases and J dropped 0; count of bases not matched to a gene: 3. The CDR3 has 14 amino acids. In germline, CDR1 is MNHEY, CDR2 SMNVEV (reference sequence). CDR3 sequence reads: CASSTQGANYGYTF. DNA for the CDR3: TGTGCCAGCAGTACTCAGGGGGCTAACTATGGCTACACCTTC.

The CDR3: CASSPLATEGETQYF. Written as DNA, the CDR3 is TGTGCCAGCTCACCCCTAGCGACAGAGGGGGAGACCCAGTACTTC. The chain has TRBV18 and TRBJ2-5, with D possibly TRBD2 on 6 matching bases. The CDR3 totals 15 residues. V shed 3 bases and J shed 5 bases, with 16 bases lying between them. Germline V lookup: CDR1 KGHSH, CDR2 LQKENI.

This sequence joins TRBV7-9 and TRBJ2-6; no definite D call. CDR1 is SEHNR, CDR2 FQNEAQ, per germline (reference sequence). This CDR3 has 16 amino acids. V was clipped by 8 bases and J by 1 base, with 15 bases between them. Written as DNA, the CDR3 is TGTGCCAGCGGGTACTCCCCCGGATCTGGGGCCAACGTCCTGACTTTC. Translation: CASGYSPGSGANVLTF.

Details on this clone: Germline is not matched at one junction end, which may reflect a read error. The V gene is TRBV5-1, the J gene TRBJ2-3; D is ambiguous. The CDR3 length is 18 residues. Germline assignment: CDR1 SGHRS and CDR2 YFSETQ. CDR3 protein: CASSLGQRTLSSTDTQYF. CDR3 nucleotides: TGTGCCAGCAGCTTGGGTCAGAGAACATTGTCTAGCACAGATACGCAGTATTTT. Full variable domain (remainder filled in from reference TRBV5-1 and TRBJ2-3): KAGVTQTPRYLIKTRGQQVTLSCSPISGHRSVSWYQQTPGQGLQFLFEYFSETQRNKGNFPGRFSGRQFSNSRSEMNVSTLELGDSALYLCASSLGQRTLSSTDTQYFGPGTRLTVL.

This clone occurred once. V and J are TRBV5-8 and TRBJ2-1; 15 bases are a match to TRBD2. V was clipped by 9 bases and J by 7 bases; unmatched bases: 5. The CDR3 is 14 residues long. CDR1 is SGHTS, CDR2 YDEGEE, per germline. The CDR3 nucleotides are TGTGCCACCCACGGGACTAGCGGGGGGAATGAGCAGTTCTTC. Encoded protein: CATHGTSGGNEQFF.

This clone has only one observation. The chain links TRBV5-4 to TRBJ1-1; 7 bases are shared with TRBD1. CDR3 length equals 13 residues. With V trimmed by 4 bases and J by 8 bases, 8 bases remained unmatched. CDR1 and CDR2 (germline): SGHNT, YYREEE (reference sequence). CDR3 residues: CASSPVGQSEAFF. The CDR3 DNA is TGTGCCAGCAGCCCCGTGGGACAGTCGGAAGCTTTCTTT.

The rearrangement joins TRBV6-4 to TRBJ2-1, with D perhaps matching TRBD2 (6 bases). V was clipped by 6 bases and J by 8 bases, with 23 bases between them. Germline-derived CDR1 and CDR2 are MRHNA and SNTAGT. The length of the CDR3 is 16 residues. The CDR3 region is CASSPGRTSGQDEQFF. CDR3 sequence (DNA): TGTGCCAGCAGCCCTGGGAGGACCTCGGGGCAGGATGAGCAGTTCTTC.

Notes on this clone: Other DNA sequences from this sample encode an identical CDR3 as well. The chain joins TRBV5-8 to TRBJ1-2; the match to TRBD1 covers 8 bases. The length of the CDR3 is 13 residues. Germline V CDR1 and CDR2: SGHTS, YDEGEE. Losses at the gene ends were 5 bases for V and 4 bases for J; bases not matched to a gene: 4. This CDR3 is CASRHTGGYGYTF. CDR3 nucleotides: TGTGCCAGCAGACATACAGGGGGCTATGGCTACACCTTC. Combining the CDR3 with reference TRBV5-8 and TRBJ1-2 gives the whole variable domain EAGVTQSPTHLIKTRGQQATLRCSPISGHTSVYWYQQALGLGLQFLLWYDEGEERNRGNFPPRFSGRQFPNYSSELNVNALELEDSALYLCASRHTGGYGYTFGSGTRLTVV.

The chain combines TRBV4-1 with TRBJ2-1; tentative D call: TRBD1 (6 bases). From germline, CDR1 is MGHRA and CDR2 YSYEKL. The CDR3 is 18 residues long. Deletions cut 1 base from V and 2 bases from J, with 18 bases between. CDR3 loop: CASSQGGPRDTTYNEQFF. CDR3 coding DNA: TGCGCCAGCAGCCAAGGTGGACCACGGGACACGACCTACAATGAGCAGTTCTTC.

The chain combines TRBV25-1 with TRBJ2-7; 8 bases fit TRBD1. Germline-derived CDR1 and CDR2 are MGHDK and SYGVNS. The CDR3 length is 16 residues. The V segment lost 5 bases and the J segment 2 bases; nucleotides outside the gene matches: 11. The CDR3 spells CASSQGQVAPTYEQYV. CDR3 coding DNA: TGTGCCAGCAGTCAGGGACAGGTGGCACCTACCTACGAGCAGTACGTC.

This chain connects TRBV3-1 (or the pseudogene TRBV3-2) to TRBJ2-1; tentative D call: TRBD2 (5 bases). The germline V gene has CDR1 LGHDT and CDR2 YNNKEL (reference sequence). Between the trimmed V and J ends, which lost 2 bases and 3 bases, there was a span of 14 bases. This CDR3 is 16 amino acids long. The CDR3 reads CASSQRSGRNYNEQFF. DNA of the CDR3: TGTGCCAGCAGCCAAAGAAGCGGACGAAACTACAATGAGCAGTTCTTC.

The chain combines TRBV6-5 with TRBJ1-1; perhaps TRBD1 as D (6 bases). The V end lost 11 bases, the J end lost 1 base, and 14 bases lay between the germline ends. Germline CDR1 MNHEY, CDR2 SVGAGI. The CDR3 consists of 13 residues. The CDR3 loop is CAERGVGNTEAFF. CDR3 in DNA: TGTGCCGAGAGGGGGGTAGGGAACACTGAAGCTTTCTTT.

This chain uses TRBV11-2 with TRBJ2-7, with 9 bases that match TRBD2. V was pared by 1 base and J by 2 bases, with 15 bases of the junction left unmatched. The length of the CDR3 is 19 residues. Per the germline V gene, CDR1 is SGHAT and CDR2 is FQNNGV. The CDR3 bases are TGTGCCAGCAGCTTAGGGGAACAGGTACCGGGACTAGCCGCCTACGAGCAGTACTTC. It is translated as CASSLGEQVPGLAAYEQYF.

The chain is built from TRBV21-1 and TRBJ1-1; the D segment call TRBD1 is taken from the table without a DNA check. TRBV21-1 is a recognized pseudogene. This CDR3 spans 18 amino acids. The CDR3 here is CASTNSGTGESLNTEAFF. CDR3 coding DNA: TGTGCCAGCACCAATAGCGGAACAGGGGAGTCCTTGAACACTGAAGCTTTCTTT.

This clone was recorded only once. This chain joins TRBV7-2 and TRBJ2-7; maybe TRBD1 (6 bases). The CDR3 is 12 amino acids. Germline lookup yields CDR1 SGHTA and CDR2 FQGNSA. The germline V and J ends were trimmed by 1 base and 11 bases, with 12 bases remaining between them. CDR3 loop: CASSLGGGHEYF. The CDR3 DNA is TGTGCCAGCAGCTTAGGTGGGGGCCACGAGTACTTC.

Of note for this clone: The junction departs from the called germline gene at one end, perhaps through a read error. This chain uses TRBV20-1 with TRBJ1-6, with D possibly being TRBD1 (5 bases). Germline CDR1 DFQATT, CDR2 SNEGSKA (reference sequence). There are 10 residues in the CDR3. The CDR3 nucleotides read TGCAGTGCTTTCAGGGAGATCGTGTACTTT. Protein: CSAFREIVYF.

The chain uses TRBV3-1 (or the pseudogene TRBV3-2) and TRBJ2-1; TRBD1 or TRBD2 may be the D gene (6 bases each). Germline CDR1 and CDR2: LGHDT and YNNKEL (reference sequence). V was trimmed by 7 bases and J by 3 bases, leaving 22 bases between them. The CDR3 consists of 17 residues. CDR3 region: CASTAEGGQDIYNEQFF. In DNA form, the CDR3 reads TGTGCCAGCACCGCGGAGGGGGGCCAGGATATCTACAATGAGCAGTTCTTC.

This clone showed up just once. CDR3 in amino acids: CASSLVAGDQETQYF. CDR3 sequence (DNA): TGTGCCAGCAGCTTAGTAGCGGGAGACCAAGAGACCCAGTACTTC. The chain links TRBV7-3 to TRBJ2-5; 9 bases are shared with TRBD2. This CDR3 spans 15 amino acids. V lost 2 bases and J lost 0; bases outside the gene matches: 1. The germline V gene encodes CDR1 SGHTA and CDR2 FQGTGA.

The gene calls are TRBV19 and TRBJ2-2, with 7 bases fitting TRBD2. There are 15 residues in the CDR3. Germline CDR1 LNHDA, CDR2 SQIVND (reference sequence). The trim removed 6 bases at V and 0 bases at J, leaving 4 bases unmatched. DNA for the CDR3: TGTGCCAGTAGCTCCCTAGCGGCGAACACCGGGGAGCTGTTTTTT. It translates to CASSSLAANTGELFF.

The V and J genes are TRBV6-1 and TRBJ1-2; D gene ambiguous. Trimming pared 2 bases from V and 4 bases from J, leaving 5 bases between. This CDR3 region has 12 residues. Germline V lookup: CDR1 MNHNS, CDR2 SASEGT. CDR3 residues: CASSEPRYGYTF. The CDR3 bases are TGTGCCAGCAGTGAACCCCGCTATGGCTACACCTTC.

The V gene is TRBV7-9, the J gene TRBJ2-2, with D perhaps TRBD1 or TRBD2 (6 bases each). The CDR3 has 17 residues. Germline V gene lookup returns CDR1 SEHNR and CDR2 FQNEAQ (reference sequence). The V gene lost 5 bases and the J gene lost 0 bases, with 16 bases spanning the gap. CDR3 amino acids: CASSVIGGGANTGELFF. The DNA for the CDR3 is TGTGCCAGCAGCGTGATAGGGGGAGGCGCGAACACCGGGGAGCTGTTTTTT.

This chain joins TRBV28 and TRBJ2-1; D is uncertain. CDR1 and CDR2 (germline): MDHEN, SYDVKM. This CDR3 is built from 12 residues. Deletions cut 7 bases from V and 4 bases from J, with 8 bases between. The CDR3 region has the DNA TGTGCCAGCAACTACAGATACAATGAGCAGTTCTTC. Translation gives CASNYRYNEQFF.

This clone has only one observation. The rearrangement uses TRBV23-1 and TRBJ2-3; 11 bases fit TRBD1. TRBV23-1 belongs to the ORF category, with a function that is uncertain. The CDR3 runs to 13 residues. J gave up 6 bases and V 6 bases, and 2 bases lay outside the gene matches. The CDR3 DNA follows: TGCGCCAGCAGGGGGACAGGGGGGGATACGCAGTATTTT. It yields the protein CASRGTGGDTQYF.

This chain joins TRBV27 and TRBJ1-1; 7 bases match TRBD1. The germline CDR1 and CDR2 sequences are MNHEY and SMNVEV (reference sequence). The CDR3 is made up of 15 amino acids. V dropped 6 bases and J dropped 1; count of bases not matched to a gene: 8. CDR3 coding DNA: TGTGCCAGCAGACCGACAGGGATCGGGAACACTGAAGCTTTCTTT. Translation: CASRPTGIGNTEAFF.

This chain connects TRBV5-4 to TRBJ1-1; D is ambiguous. The CDR3 length is 14 residues. V was pared by 0 bases and J by 11 bases, with 17 bases between. In germline, CDR1 is SGHNT, CDR2 YYREEE (reference sequence). CDR3 sequence: CASSLAGSGRRAFF. The CDR3 DNA sequence: TGTGCCAGCAGCTTGGCCGGAAGTGGGCGGCGGGCTTTCTTT.

The V and J genes are TRBV6-2 or TRBV6-3 and TRBJ2-5, with TRBD2 matching over 8 bases. CDR1 MNHEY and CDR2 SVGEGT come from the germline V gene. With V trimmed by 0 bases and J by 2 bases, 5 bases remained unmatched. CDR3 size: 16 residues. The CDR3 coding sequence is TGTGCCAGCAGTTACTCGAACCTAGCGGGTCAAGAGACCCAGTACTTC. It yields the protein CASSYSNLAGQETQYF.

The chain links TRBV15 to TRBJ2-1; 9 bases map to TRBD1. V shed 5 bases and J 5 bases; nucleotides not matched to a gene: 10. The CDR3 covers 16 residues. Germline CDR1 LNHNV, CDR2 YYDKDF (reference sequence). CDR3 amino acids: CATSPHRGLRDNEQFF. CDR3 in DNA: TGTGCCACCAGCCCCCACAGGGGGCTCAGGGACAATGAGCAGTTCTTC.